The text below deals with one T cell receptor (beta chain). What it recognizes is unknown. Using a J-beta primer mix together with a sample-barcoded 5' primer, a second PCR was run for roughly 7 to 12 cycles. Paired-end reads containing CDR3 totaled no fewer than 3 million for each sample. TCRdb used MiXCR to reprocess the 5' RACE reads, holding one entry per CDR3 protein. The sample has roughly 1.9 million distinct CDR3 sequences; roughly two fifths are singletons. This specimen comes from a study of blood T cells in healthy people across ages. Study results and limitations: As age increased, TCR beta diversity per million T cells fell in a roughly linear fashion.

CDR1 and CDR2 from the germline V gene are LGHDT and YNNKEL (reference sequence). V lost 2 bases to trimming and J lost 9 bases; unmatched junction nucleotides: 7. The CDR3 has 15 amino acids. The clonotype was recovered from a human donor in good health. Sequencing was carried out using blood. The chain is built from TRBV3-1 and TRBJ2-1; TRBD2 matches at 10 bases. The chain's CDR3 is CASSQPGLALGEQFF. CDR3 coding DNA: TGTGCCAGCAGCCAACCGGGACTAGCGCTCGGTGAGCAGTTCTTC.